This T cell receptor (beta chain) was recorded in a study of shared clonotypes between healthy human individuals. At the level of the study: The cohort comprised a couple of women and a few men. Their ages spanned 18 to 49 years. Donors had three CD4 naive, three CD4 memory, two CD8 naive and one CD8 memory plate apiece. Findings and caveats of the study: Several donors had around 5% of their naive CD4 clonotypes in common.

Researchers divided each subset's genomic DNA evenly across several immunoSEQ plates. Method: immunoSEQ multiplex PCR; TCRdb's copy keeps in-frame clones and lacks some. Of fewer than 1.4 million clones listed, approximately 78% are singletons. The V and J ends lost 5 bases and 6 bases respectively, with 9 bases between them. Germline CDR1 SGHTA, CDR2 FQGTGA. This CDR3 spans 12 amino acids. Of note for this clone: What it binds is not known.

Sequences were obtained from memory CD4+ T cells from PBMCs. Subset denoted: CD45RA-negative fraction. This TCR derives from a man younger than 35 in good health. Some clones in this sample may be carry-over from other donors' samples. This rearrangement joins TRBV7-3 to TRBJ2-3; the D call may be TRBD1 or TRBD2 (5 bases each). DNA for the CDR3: TGTGCCAGCAGCATAGGGGAGGATACGCAGTATTTT. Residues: CASSIGEDTQYF.